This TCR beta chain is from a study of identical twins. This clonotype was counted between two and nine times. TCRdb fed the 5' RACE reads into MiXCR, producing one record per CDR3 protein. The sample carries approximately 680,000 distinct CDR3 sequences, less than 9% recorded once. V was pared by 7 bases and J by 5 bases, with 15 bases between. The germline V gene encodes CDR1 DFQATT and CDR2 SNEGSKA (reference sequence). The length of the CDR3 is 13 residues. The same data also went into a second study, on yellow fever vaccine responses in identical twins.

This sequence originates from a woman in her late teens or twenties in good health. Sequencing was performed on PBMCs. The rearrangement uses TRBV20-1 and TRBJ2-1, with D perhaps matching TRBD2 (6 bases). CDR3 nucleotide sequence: TGCAGTGGTCGGGAGATAATTAACAATGAGCAGTTCTTC. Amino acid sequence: CSGREIINNEQFF.